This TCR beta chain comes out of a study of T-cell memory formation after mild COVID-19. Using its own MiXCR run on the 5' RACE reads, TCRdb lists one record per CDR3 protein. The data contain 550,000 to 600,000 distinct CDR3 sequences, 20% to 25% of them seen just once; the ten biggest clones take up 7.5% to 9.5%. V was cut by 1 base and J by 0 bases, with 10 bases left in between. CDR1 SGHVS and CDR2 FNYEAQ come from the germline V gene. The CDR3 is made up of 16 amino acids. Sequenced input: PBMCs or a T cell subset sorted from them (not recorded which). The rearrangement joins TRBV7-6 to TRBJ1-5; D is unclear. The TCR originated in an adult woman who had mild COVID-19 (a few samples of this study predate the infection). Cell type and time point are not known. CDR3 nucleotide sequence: TGTGCCAGCAGCTTAGGTGTCGGGTCTAGCAATCAGCCCCAGCATTTT. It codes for CASSLGVGSSNQPQHF.